This T cell receptor (beta chain) derives from a study of PD-1 blockade in classical Hodgkin lymphoma. Study details: Intravenous infusions of nivolumab 3 mg/kg reached patients every 2 weeks. Broader study findings: Newly diagnosed patients reportedly trailed healthy donors in baseline TCR diversity. The CD4+ diversity rise by C4D1 was clearest in complete responders. The baseline diversity of complete responders showed similarity to that of newly diagnosed patients.

Between the trimmed V and J ends, which lost 3 bases and 0 bases, there was a span of 15 bases. The CDR3 length is 17 residues. Germline V CDR1 and CDR2: SGHAT, FQNNGV. Noted time point: cycle 4 day 1 (C4D1), after more than five weeks of nivolumab. Each patient's relapse followed autologous stem cell transplantation, and brentuximab vedotin exposure varied. A note on this clone: What it binds is unknown.

TCRdb's copy holds only in-frame clones and misses some; the assay was immunoSEQ multiplex PCR. In the table there are tens of thousands of clones, roughly nine tenths of which are singletons. The sequencing used peripheral blood mononuclear cells (PBMCs), collected before the fourth cycle of nivolumab. This chain joins TRBV11-2 and TRBJ2-4, with D hard to call. This clonotype was obtained from a human donor with classical Hodgkin lymphoma. The CDR3, as DNA: TGTGCCAGCAGCTTCGGAGTAGAGGCTTTAGCCAAAAACATTCAGTACTTC. Amino acids: CASSFGVEALAKNIQYF.